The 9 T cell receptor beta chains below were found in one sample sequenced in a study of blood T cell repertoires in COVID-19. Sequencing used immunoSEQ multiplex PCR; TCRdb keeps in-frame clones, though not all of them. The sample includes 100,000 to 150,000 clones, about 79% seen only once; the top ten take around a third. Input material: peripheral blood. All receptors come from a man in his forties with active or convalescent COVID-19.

The CDR3 DNA sequence: TGCGCCAGCAGCCAAGAACCGGGGGGGACTACCGGGGAGCTGTTTTTT. This sequence encodes CASSQEPGGTTGELFF. The J gene is TRBJ2-2, the V gene TRBV4-3; 8 bases are a match to TRBD2. Germline CDR1 LGHNA, CDR2 YSLEER. The CDR3 contains 16 residues. The V gene end was trimmed by 0 bases and the J gene end by 5 bases; junction bases not matched to a gene: 5.

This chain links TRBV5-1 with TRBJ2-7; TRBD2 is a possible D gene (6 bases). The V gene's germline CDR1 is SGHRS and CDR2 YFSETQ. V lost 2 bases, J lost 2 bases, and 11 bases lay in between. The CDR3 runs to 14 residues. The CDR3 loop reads CASSFATSPYEQYF. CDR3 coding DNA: TGCGCCAGCAGCTTCGCGACTAGTCCCTACGAGCAGTACTTC.

This CDR3 is CASSFEAGAAYEQYF. The CDR3 nucleotides read TGCGCCAGCAGCTTCGAAGCGGGAGCTGCCTACGAGCAGTACTTC. The V call is TRBV5-1, the J call TRBJ2-7, with 8 bases aligning to TRBD2. CDR3 length equals 15 residues. Germline assignment: CDR1 SGHRS and CDR2 YFSETQ. Unmatched junction bases numbered 6, after V lost 2 bases and J lost 2 bases.

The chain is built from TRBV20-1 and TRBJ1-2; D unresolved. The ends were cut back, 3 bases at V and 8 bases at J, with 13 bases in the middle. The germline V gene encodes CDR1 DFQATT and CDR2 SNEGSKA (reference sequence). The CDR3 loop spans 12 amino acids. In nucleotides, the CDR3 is TGCAGTGCTAGTTTGCTCGCGGGCGGCTACACCTTC. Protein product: CSASLLAGGYTF.

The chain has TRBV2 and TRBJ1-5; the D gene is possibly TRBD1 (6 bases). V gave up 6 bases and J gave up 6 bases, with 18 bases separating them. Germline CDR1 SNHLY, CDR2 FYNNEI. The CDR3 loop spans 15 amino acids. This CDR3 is CASSREGVVGQPQHF. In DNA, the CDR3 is TGTGCCAGCAGCCGGGAGGGGGTAGTTGGTCAGCCCCAGCATTTT.

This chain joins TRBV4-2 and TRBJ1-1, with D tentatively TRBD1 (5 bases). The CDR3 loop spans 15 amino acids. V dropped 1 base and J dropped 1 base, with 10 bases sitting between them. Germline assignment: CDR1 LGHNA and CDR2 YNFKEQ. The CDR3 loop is CASSQGVTENTEAFF. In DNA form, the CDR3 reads TGTGCCAGCAGCCAAGGTGTGACAGAGAACACTGAAGCTTTCTTT.

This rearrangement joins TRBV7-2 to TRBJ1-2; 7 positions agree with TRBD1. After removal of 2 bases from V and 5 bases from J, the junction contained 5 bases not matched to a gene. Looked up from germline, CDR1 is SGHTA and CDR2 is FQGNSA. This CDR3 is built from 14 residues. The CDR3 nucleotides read TGTGCCAGCAGCTTAAGCGAGGGGGCTTATGGCTACACCTTC. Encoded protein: CASSLSEGAYGYTF.

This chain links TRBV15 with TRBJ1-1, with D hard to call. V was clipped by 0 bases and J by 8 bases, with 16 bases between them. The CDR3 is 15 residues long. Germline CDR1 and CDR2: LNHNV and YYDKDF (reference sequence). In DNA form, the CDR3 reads TGTGCCACCAGCAGAGATAGTATCGGGTCCTTGGAAGCTTTCTTT. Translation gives CATSRDSIGSLEAFF.

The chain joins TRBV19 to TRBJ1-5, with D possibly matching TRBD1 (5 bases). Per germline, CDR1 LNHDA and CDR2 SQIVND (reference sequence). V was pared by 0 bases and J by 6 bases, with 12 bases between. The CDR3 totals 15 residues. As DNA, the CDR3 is TGTGCCAGTAGTATAGAAGGGGTGACCGGTCAGCCCCAGCATTTT. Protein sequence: CASSIEGVTGQPQHF.